The 9 T cell receptor beta chains reported below all come from one sample, sequenced in a study of T cells in Graves' hyperthyroidism and ophthalmopathy. It was RNA transcripts that yielded the amplified TCR beta CDR3 regions. First-round RT-PCR with HTBI primers amplified the TCR CDR3 region. MiXCR was run by TCRdb on the multiplex PCR reads, yielding one entry per CDR3 protein. The table lists some 800,000 distinct CDR3 sequences, around 38% of them singletons, with more than 7% in the top ten. Material: blood. Receptors were obtained from a man aged 18 to 30 with Graves' hyperthyroidism.

The table lists this clonotype with a count of one. An end of the junction differs from the germline gene, which may be a read error. The chain joins TRBV7-3 to TRBJ2-5, with TRBD1 identical over 8 bases. The CDR3 is 13 residues long. Germline CDR1 and CDR2: SGHTA and FQGTGA. The CDR3 bases are TGTGCCAGCAGCCAGGGGGCGGGTGAGACCCAGTGCTTC. Its translation is CASSQGAGETQCF.

The rearrangement joins TRBV7-9 to TRBJ2-7; D might be TRBD1 or TRBD2, each matching 6 bases. Trimming cost V 5 bases and J 2 bases, with 16 bases left between them. This CDR3 contains 15 residues. From germline, CDR1 is SEHNR and CDR2 FQNEAQ (reference sequence). CDR3 DNA: TGTGCCAGCAGCCCGGGTCAGGGGACTCCCTACGAGCAGTACTTC. The encoded protein is CASSPGQGTPYEQYF. The variable domain in full, with the rest retrieved from reference TRBV7-9 and TRBJ2-7, is DTGVSQNPRHKITKRGQNVTFRCDPISEHNRLYWYRQTLGQGPEFLTYFQNEAQLEKSRLLSDRFSAERPKGSFSTLEIQRTEQGDSAMYLCASSPGQGTPYEQYFGPGTRLTVT.

The rearrangement links TRBV29-1 to TRBJ1-1; a possible D gene is TRBD1 (5 bases). Trimming stripped 4 bases from V and 5 bases from J, with 17 bases between. The CDR3 contains 14 residues. Germline CDR1 SQVTM, CDR2 ANQGSEA. The CDR3 is CSVVMLGELTEAFF. In nucleotides, the CDR3 is TGCAGCGTTGTCATGTTGGGGGAGTTGACTGAAGCTTTCTTT. The full variable domain, in which reference TRBV29-1 and TRBJ1-1 provide the parts outside the CDR3, is SAVISQKPSRDICQRGTSLTIQCQVDSQVTMMFWYRQQPGQSLTLIATANQGSEATYESGFVIDKFPISRPNLTFSTLTVSNMSPEDSSIYLCSVVMLGELTEAFFGQGTRLTVV.

The chain recombines TRBV11-2 with TRBJ2-5; 7 positions agree with TRBD1. Germline V CDR1 and CDR2: SGHAT, FQNNGV. After removal of 5 bases from V and 3 bases from J, the junction contained 6 bases not matched to a gene. This CDR3 region has 14 residues. CDR3 sequence reads: CASSPGQAEETQYF. The CDR3 DNA reads TGTGCCAGCAGCCCCGGACAGGCGGAAGAGACCCAGTACTTC.

The chain employs TRBV12-3 or TRBV12-4 and TRBJ2-2; TRBD2 agrees at 11 bases. Trimming removed 2 bases from V and 5 bases from J; junction bases left unmatched: 10. The CDR3 is 18 residues long. This CDR3 reads CASSLKLAGEYETGELFF. The CDR3 region has the DNA TGTGCCAGCAGTTTAAAACTAGCGGGGGAATACGAGACCGGGGAGCTGTTTTTT.

The rearrangement joins TRBV5-5 to TRBJ2-7; TRBD1 matches at 7 bases. Germline values: CDR1 SGHKS, CDR2 YYEKEE (reference sequence). With 7 bases clipped from V and 2 bases from J, the junction kept 9 bases outside the gene matches. This CDR3 is 14 amino acids long. The CDR3 spells CASYGTEGPYEQYF. CDR3 DNA: TGTGCCAGCTACGGGACAGAAGGCCCCTACGAGCAGTACTTC.

This clonotype was detected many times. The chain combines TRBV19 with TRBJ1-1; no firm D call. The germline CDR1 and CDR2 sequences are LNHDA and SQIVND (reference sequence). This CDR3 is built from 14 residues. V was clipped by 5 bases and J by 0 bases, with 10 bases between them. For the CDR3, the DNA is TGTGCCAGTAGTCCGTCGACTGTGAACACTGAAGCTTTCTTT. It codes for CASSPSTVNTEAFF.

A note on this clonotype: This could be a read error, since a much larger clone is one nucleotide away. This rearrangement joins TRBV9 to TRBJ1-1; D possibly corresponds to TRBD1 (6 bases). This CDR3 has 14 amino acids. The V end was cut by 5 bases, the J end by 1 base, with 12 bases between. Germline V gene sequence: CDR1 SGDLS, CDR2 YYNGEE. The CDR3 sequence: CASSYTGQNTEAFF. For the CDR3, the DNA is TGTGCCAGCAGTTACACGGGACAGAACACTGAAGCTTTCTTT.

Ten or more counts support this clonotype. The V and J genes are TRBV6-5 and TRBJ1-6; D is possibly TRBD1 (5 bases). The CDR3 contains 15 residues. The ends were cut back, 7 bases at V and 6 bases at J, with 16 bases in the middle. Germline CDR1 MNHEY, CDR2 SVGAGI. CDR3 DNA: TGTGCCAGCAACCCTCTAGGGGTCGGTAATTCACCCCTCCACTTT. Encoded protein: CASNPLGVGNSPLHF.